This T cell receptor (beta chain) was captured by sequencing in a study of cytomegalovirus exposure and HLA in healthy donors. The data were produced by immunoSEQ multiplex PCR, yet TCRdb's version contains in-frame clones alone and is incomplete. The repertoire has over 110,000 clones, around nine tenths of them found once; the top ten carry under 9%. Study outcomes and limitations: Subsequent analysis found a tendency for first-cohort TCR clusters to co-occur within the 120 or so validation repertoires.

This CDR3 region has 11 residues. Germline values: CDR1 MNHEY, CDR2 SVGAGI. Germline trimming cut 10 bases from V and 8 bases from J; bases unmatched to any gene: 7. Points on this clone: What it binds is unknown.

The source material was PBMCs. The TCR comes from a young man in good health and CMV-seropositive. The chain links TRBV6-5 to TRBJ1-2; 7 bases are a match to TRBD1. CDR3 region: CATRQGRGYTF. CDR3 DNA: TGTGCCACCAGACAGGGCCGCGGCTACACCTTC.